This T cell receptor (beta chain) was identified during a study of glioma-infiltrating T cells. General study points: Tissue-blood divergence was below expectation in non-neoplastic patients, above in gliomas.

Using RNA template, CDR3s of TCR alpha and beta were amplified with iRepertoire arm-PCR. MiXCR was run by TCRdb on the multiplex PCR reads, yielding one entry per CDR3 protein. The sample carries around 190,000 distinct CDR3 sequences, approximately 30% recorded once. V dropped 6 bases and J dropped 2; count of bases not matched to a gene: 3. This CDR3 has 13 amino acids. There are many counts of this clonotype. Its antigen remains unknown. The TCR comes from a human donor with low-grade glioma or glioblastoma, undergoing nonglioma brain surgery, or in good health (not recorded which). The sample consisted of glioma tissue, nonneoplastic brain tissue, or PBMCs (not recorded which). This chain links TRBV12-3 or TRBV12-4 with TRBJ1-1; the match to TRBD1 covers 7 bases. DNA of the CDR3: TGTGCCAGCAGCAGGGGGATTAACACTGAAGCTTTCTTT. This translates into CASSRGINTEAFF.